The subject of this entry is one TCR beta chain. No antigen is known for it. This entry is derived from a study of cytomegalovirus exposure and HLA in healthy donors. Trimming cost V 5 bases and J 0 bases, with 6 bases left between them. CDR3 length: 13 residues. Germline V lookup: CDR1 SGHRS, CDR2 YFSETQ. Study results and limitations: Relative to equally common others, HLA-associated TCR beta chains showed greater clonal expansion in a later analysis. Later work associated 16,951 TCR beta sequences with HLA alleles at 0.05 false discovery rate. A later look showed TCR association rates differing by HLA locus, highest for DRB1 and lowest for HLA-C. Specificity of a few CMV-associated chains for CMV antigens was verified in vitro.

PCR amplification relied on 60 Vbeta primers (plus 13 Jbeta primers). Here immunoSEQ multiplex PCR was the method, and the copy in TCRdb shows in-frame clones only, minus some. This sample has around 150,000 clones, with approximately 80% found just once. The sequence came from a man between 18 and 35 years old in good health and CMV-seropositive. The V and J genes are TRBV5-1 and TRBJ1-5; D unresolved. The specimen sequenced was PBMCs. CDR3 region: CASSVYSNQPQHF. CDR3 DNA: TGCGCCAGCAGTGTTTATAGCAATCAGCCCCAGCATTTT.